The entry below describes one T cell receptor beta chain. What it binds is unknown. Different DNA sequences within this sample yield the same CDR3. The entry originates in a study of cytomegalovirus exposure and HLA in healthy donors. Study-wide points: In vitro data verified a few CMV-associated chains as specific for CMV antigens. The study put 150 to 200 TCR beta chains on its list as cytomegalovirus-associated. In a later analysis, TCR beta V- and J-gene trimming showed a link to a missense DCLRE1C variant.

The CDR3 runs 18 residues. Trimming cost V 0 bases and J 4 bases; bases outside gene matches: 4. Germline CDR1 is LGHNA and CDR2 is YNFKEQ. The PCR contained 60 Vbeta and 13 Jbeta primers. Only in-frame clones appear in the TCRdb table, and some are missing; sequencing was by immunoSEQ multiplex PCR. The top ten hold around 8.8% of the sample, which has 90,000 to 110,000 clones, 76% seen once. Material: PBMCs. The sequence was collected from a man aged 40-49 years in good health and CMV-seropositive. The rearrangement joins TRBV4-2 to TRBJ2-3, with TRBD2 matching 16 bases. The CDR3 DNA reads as TGTGCCAGCAGCCAAGATCCGGGACTAGCGGGGGGGCCAGATACGCAGTATTTT. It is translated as CASSQDPGLAGGPDTQYF.